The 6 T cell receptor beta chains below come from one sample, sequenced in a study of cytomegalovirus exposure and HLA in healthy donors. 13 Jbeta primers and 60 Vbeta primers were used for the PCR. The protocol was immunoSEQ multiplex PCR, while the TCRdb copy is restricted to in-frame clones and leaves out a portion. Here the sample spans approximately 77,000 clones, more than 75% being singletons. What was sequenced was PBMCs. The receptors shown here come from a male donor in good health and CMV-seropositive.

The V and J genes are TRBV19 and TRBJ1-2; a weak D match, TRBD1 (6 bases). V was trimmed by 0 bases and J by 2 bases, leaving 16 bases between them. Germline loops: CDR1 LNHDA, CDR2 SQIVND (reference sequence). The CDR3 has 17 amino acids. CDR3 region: CASSIDSTGRLNYGYTF. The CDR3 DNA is TGTGCCAGTAGTATAGATTCCACAGGGCGATTAAACTATGGCTACACCTTC.

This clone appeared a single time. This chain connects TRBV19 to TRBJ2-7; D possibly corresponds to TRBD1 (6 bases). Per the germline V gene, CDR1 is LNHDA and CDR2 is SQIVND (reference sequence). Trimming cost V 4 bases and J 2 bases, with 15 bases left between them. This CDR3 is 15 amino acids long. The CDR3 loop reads CASSTRDKRTYEQYF. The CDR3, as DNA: TGTGCCAGTAGTACCCGGGACAAAAGAACCTACGAGCAGTACTTC.

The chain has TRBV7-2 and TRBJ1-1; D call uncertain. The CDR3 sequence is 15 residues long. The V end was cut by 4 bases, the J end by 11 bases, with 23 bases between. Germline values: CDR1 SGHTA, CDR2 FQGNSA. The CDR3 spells CASSSHGAGFKEAFF. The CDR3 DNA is TGTGCCAGCAGCTCCCATGGAGCGGGGTTTAAGGAGGCTTTCTTT.

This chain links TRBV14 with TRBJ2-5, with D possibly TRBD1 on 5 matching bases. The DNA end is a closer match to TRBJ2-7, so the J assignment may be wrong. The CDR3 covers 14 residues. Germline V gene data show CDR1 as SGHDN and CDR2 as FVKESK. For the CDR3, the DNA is TGTGCCAGCAGCCAGGGGTCAGGGTACGACGAGCAGTACTTC. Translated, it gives CASSQGSGYDEQYF.

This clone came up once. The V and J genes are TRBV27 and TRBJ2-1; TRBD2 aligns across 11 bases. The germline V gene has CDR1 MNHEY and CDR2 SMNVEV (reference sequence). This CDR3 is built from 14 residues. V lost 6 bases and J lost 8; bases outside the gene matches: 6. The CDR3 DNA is TGTGCCAGCAGATTAGCGGGGGGGCCCGATGAGCAGTTCTTC. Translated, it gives CASRLAGGPDEQFF.

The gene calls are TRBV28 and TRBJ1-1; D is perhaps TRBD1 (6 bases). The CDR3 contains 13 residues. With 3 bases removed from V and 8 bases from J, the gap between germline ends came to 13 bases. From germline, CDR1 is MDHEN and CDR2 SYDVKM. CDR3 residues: CASSFPGRGEAFF. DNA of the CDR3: TGTGCCAGCAGTTTCCCCGGCAGGGGAGAAGCTTTCTTT.